Listed here are 8 T cell receptor beta chains from one sample, sequenced in a study of blood T cell repertoires in COVID-19. Generated by immunoSEQ multiplex PCR, the TCRdb table keeps only in-frame clones and is missing some. Of 200,000 to 250,000 clones detected, roughly 90% appear once; the ten largest clones hold more than 3.5%. The sequencing sample was made of PBMCs or T cells enriched from blood (not recorded which). These receptors were obtained from a woman aged 40 to 50 with acute COVID-19.

The chain is built from TRBV2 and TRBJ2-2; D is ambiguous. V was pared by 5 bases and J by 1 base, with 5 bases between. The CDR3 is made up of 13 amino acids. The germline V gene has CDR1 SNHLY and CDR2 FYNNEI. DNA for the CDR3: TGTGCCAGCAGTTACAAGAACACCGGGGAGCTGTTTTTT. The encoded protein is CASSYKNTGELFF.

CDR3 sequence: CASSFRGHTEAFF. In nucleotides, the CDR3 is TGTGCCAGCAGTTTCAGGGGGCATACTGAAGCTTTCTTT. The chain recombines TRBV6-2 or TRBV6-3 with TRBJ1-1; TRBD1 aligns across 8 bases. Looked up from germline, CDR1 is MNHEY and CDR2 is SVGEGT. Germline trimming cut 4 bases from V and 5 bases from J; bases unmatched to any gene: 3. This CDR3 spans 13 amino acids.

This clone appeared a single time. V gene TRBV29-1 combines with J gene TRBJ2-3, with 13 bases identical to TRBD2. Germline loops: CDR1 SQVTM, CDR2 ANQGSEA. The CDR3 sequence is 15 residues long. V dropped 8 bases and J dropped 3; count of bases not matched to a gene: 8. Written as DNA, the CDR3 is TGCAGCTCGGGGGGGACTAGCGGGGCAACAGATACGCAGTATTTT. Translating it yields CSSGGTSGATDTQYF.

This chain uses TRBV2 with TRBJ1-4; D uncertain. V lost 6 bases, J lost 6 bases, and 20 bases lay in between. The CDR3 is 16 residues long. Per the germline V gene, CDR1 is SNHLY and CDR2 is FYNNEI. The CDR3 reads CASSLRGRILDEKLFF. CDR3 coding DNA: TGTGCCAGCAGCCTTCGGGGTAGGATTCTCGATGAAAAACTGTTTTTT.

This clone was seen a few times. The V gene is TRBV7-9, the J gene TRBJ1-3, with a possible D match to TRBD1 (6 bases). Trimming took off 6 bases at V and 2 bases at J, with 11 bases between the two ends. In germline, CDR1 is SEHNR, CDR2 FQNEAQ (reference sequence). The CDR3 runs 14 residues. CDR3 loop: CASRGAGAGNTIYF. CDR3 coding DNA: TGTGCCAGCAGGGGGGCGGGTGCTGGAAACACCATATATTTT.

The genes are TRBV6-4 and TRBJ1-2; tentatively, D is TRBD1 (5 bases). Trimming cost V 3 bases and J 2 bases, with 19 bases left between them. The germline gives CDR1 MRHNA, CDR2 SNTAGT. The CDR3 spans 17 residues. The CDR3 DNA sequence: TGTGCCAGCAGTGAATTTGGGCACGGGGGGTCAAACTATGGCTACACCTTC. Translation gives CASSEFGHGGSNYGYTF.

The rearrangement links TRBV9 to TRBJ2-2, with D unclear. CDR1 SGDLS and CDR2 YYNGEE come from the germline V gene. The CDR3 loop spans 15 amino acids. V was pared by 2 bases and J by 3 bases, with 11 bases between. The chain's CDR3 is CASSVRPADTGELFF. CDR3 nucleotides: TGTGCCAGCAGCGTCCGTCCTGCGGACACCGGGGAGCTGTTTTTT.

The CDR3 protein is CASKTTYGLAGDQETQYF. DNA for the CDR3: TGTGCCAGCAAGACCACCTACGGACTAGCGGGGGATCAAGAGACCCAGTACTTC. V is TRBV27 and J is TRBJ2-5, with TRBD2 identical over 13 bases. The trim removed 7 bases at V and 2 bases at J, leaving 13 bases unmatched. This CDR3 has 18 residues. Germline V lookup: CDR1 MNHEY, CDR2 SMNVEV (reference sequence).